These 6 T cell receptor beta chains were all obtained from the same sample, sequenced in a study of CD8+ T cells in alopecia areata. Extraction of RNA preceded its reverse transcription into cDNA, which served as the sequencing template. Some clones are missing from TCRdb's copy, which holds only in-frame ones; the method was immunoSEQ multiplex PCR. The repertoire consists of approximately 280,000 clones, with roughly 60% occurring once and the leading ten covering roughly 1.8%. Noted treatment: oral pan-JAK inhibitor, 5-10 mg twice daily. Source: CD4+ T cells sorted from blood, taken at week 24, from a patient treated with tofacitinib. These receptors were taken from a human donor with alopecia areata.

The chain uses TRBV30 and TRBJ2-3; TRBD2 aligns across 9 bases. Per the germline V gene, CDR1 is GTSNPN and CDR2 is SVGIG (reference sequence). The trim removed 8 bases at V and 0 bases at J, leaving 6 bases unmatched. The CDR3 is made up of 14 amino acids. CDR3 DNA: TGTGCCGGAGGCGGGGGGGCTAGCACAGATACGCAGTATTTT. Translated: CAGGGGASTDTQYF.

CDR3 bases: TGTGCCAGCAGCATCGGACTATACAATGAGCAGTTCTTC. Translated: CASSIGLYNEQFF. This rearrangement joins TRBV11-2 to TRBJ2-1; TRBD2 is a possible D gene (6 bases). The CDR3 has 13 residues. With 5 bases removed from V and 4 bases from J, the gap between germline ends came to 9 bases. CDR1 is SGHAT, CDR2 FQNNGV, per germline.

V usage is TRBV30 and J usage is TRBJ1-4, with TRBD1 as a possible D gene (5 bases). CDR3 length equals 13 residues. Trimming took 8 bases from V and 10 from J, leaving 20 bases between them. Per the germline V gene, CDR1 is GTSNPN and CDR2 is SVGIG (reference sequence). This chain's CDR3 is CAARGSVVGKLFF. Here the CDR3 DNA reads TGTGCCGCGCGGGGCTCGGTTGTTGGAAAACTGTTTTTT. The complete variable domain, with remaining parts taken from reference TRBV30 and TRBJ1-4, reads SQTIHQWPATLVQPVGSPLSLECTVEGTSNPNLYWYRQAAGRGLQLLFYSVGIGQISSEVPQNLSASRPQDRQFILSSKKLLLSDSGFYLCAARGSVVGKLFFGSGTQLSVL.

A few counts support this clone. The chain couples TRBV7-9 to TRBJ1-4; D is unclear. CDR1 and CDR2 from the germline V gene are SEHNR and FQNEAQ (reference sequence). This CDR3 region has 16 residues. V lost 5 bases and J lost 0, with 13 bases in between. The chain's CDR3 is CASSPPTVATNEKLFF. The CDR3 nucleotides are TGTGCCAGCAGCCCTCCTACAGTCGCAACTAATGAAAAACTGTTTTTT.

About this clone itself: Other DNA sequences of this sample code for an identical CDR3. V and J are TRBV27 and TRBJ2-3; D gene unclear. This CDR3 comprises 13 residues. The germline CDR1 and CDR2 sequences are MNHEY and SMNVEV (reference sequence). V was shortened by 4 bases and J by 2 bases, with 7 bases between the two germline ends. CDR3 bases: TGTGCCAGCAGTTCACGAAACACAGATACGCAGTATTTT. It codes for CASSSRNTDTQYF.

This clone was seen a handful of times. The chain recombines TRBV29-1 with TRBJ2-5; the D gene is possibly TRBD1 (6 bases). This CDR3 is built from 11 residues. The germline V gene encodes CDR1 SQVTM and CDR2 ANQGSEA. The V gene lost 2 bases and the J gene lost 7 bases, with 8 bases spanning the gap. CDR3: CSVEKGGTQYF. The CDR3 region has the DNA TGCAGCGTTGAAAAAGGGGGGACCCAGTACTTC.